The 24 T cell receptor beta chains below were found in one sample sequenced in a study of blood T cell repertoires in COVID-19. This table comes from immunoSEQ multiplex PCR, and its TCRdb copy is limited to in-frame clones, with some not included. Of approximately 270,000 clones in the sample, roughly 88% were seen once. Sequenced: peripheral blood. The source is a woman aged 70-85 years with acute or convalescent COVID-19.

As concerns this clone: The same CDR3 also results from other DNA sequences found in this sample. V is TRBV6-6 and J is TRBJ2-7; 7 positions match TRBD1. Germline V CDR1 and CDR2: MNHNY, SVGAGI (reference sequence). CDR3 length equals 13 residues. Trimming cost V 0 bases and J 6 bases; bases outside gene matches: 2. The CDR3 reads CASSYSDRAEQYF. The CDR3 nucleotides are TGTGCCAGCAGTTACTCAGACAGGGCCGAGCAGTACTTC.

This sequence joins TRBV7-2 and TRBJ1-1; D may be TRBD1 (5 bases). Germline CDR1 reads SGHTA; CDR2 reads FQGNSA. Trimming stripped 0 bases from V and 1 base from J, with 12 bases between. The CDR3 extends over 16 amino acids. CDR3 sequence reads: CASSLAVWGGNTEAFF. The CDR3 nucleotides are TGTGCCAGCAGCTTAGCGGTTTGGGGGGGGAACACTGAAGCTTTCTTT.

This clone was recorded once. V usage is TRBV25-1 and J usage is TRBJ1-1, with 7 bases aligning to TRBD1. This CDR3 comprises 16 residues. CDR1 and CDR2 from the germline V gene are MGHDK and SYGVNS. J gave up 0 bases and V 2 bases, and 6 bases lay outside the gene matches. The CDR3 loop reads CASSETRGRVNTEAFF. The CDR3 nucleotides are TGTGCCAGCAGTGAAACTAGGGGGCGGGTGAACACTGAAGCTTTCTTT.

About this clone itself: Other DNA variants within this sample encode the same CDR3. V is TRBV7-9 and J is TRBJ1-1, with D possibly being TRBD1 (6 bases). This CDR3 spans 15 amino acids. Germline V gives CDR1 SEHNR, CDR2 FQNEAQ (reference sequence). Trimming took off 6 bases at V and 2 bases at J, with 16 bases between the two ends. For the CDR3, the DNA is TGTGCCAGCAGTCCTAGAGGACAGATAAACACTGAAGCTTTCTTT. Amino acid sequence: CASSPRGQINTEAFF.

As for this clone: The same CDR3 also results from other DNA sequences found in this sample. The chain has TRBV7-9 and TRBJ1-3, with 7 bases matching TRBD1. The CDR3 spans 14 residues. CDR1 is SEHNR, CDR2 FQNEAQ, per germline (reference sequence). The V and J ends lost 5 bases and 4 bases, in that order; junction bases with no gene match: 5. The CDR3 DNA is TGTGCCAGCAGCCGACAGGGTCTGGGAAACACCATATATTTT. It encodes CASSRQGLGNTIYF. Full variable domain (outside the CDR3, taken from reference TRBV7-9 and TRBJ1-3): DTGVSQNPRHKITKRGQNVTFRCDPISEHNRLYWYRQTLGQGPEFLTYFQNEAQLEKSRLLSDRFSAERPKGSFSTLEIQRTEQGDSAMYLCASSRQGLGNTIYFGEGSWLTVV.

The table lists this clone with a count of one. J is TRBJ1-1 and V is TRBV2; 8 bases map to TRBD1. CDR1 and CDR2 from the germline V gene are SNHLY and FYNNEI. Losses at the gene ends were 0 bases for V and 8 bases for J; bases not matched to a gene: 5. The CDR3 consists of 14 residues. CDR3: CASSEAQGALEAFF. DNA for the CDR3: TGTGCCAGCAGTGAAGCTCAGGGGGCCCTCGAAGCTTTCTTT.

The CDR3 nucleotides read TGTGCCAGTAGTGAGGCCTTCGGAGGGACTGAAGCTTTCTTT. The encoded protein is CASSEAFGGTEAFF. The chain combines TRBV19 with TRBJ1-1; D is ambiguous. V lost 5 bases to trimming and J lost 5 bases, with 15 bases between them. The CDR3 extends over 14 amino acids. Germline lookup yields CDR1 LNHDA and CDR2 SQIVND (reference sequence).

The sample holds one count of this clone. The CDR3 here is CASSPQGLMNTEAFF. DNA of the CDR3: TGTGCCAGCAGCCCCCAGGGGCTTATGAACACTGAAGCTTTCTTT. This chain links TRBV5-4 with TRBJ1-1, with a weak D call TRBD1 (6 bases). The CDR3 sequence is 15 residues long. Germline CDR1 reads SGHNT; CDR2 reads YYREEE (reference sequence). V was clipped by 4 bases and J by 0 bases, with 13 bases between them. The entire variable domain, with the rest obtained from reference TRBV5-4 and TRBJ1-1, is as follows: ETGVTQSPTHLIKTRGQQVTLRCSSQSGHNTVSWYQQALGQGPQFIFQYYREEENGRGNFPPRFSGLQFPNYSSELNVNALELDDSALYLCASSPQGLMNTEAFFGQGTRLTVV.

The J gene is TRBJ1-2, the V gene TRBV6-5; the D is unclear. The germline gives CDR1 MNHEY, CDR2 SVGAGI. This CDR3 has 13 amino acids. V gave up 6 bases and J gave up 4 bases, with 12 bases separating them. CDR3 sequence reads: CASRAPISYGYTF. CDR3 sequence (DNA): TGTGCCAGCAGAGCCCCTATTTCCTATGGCTACACCTTC.

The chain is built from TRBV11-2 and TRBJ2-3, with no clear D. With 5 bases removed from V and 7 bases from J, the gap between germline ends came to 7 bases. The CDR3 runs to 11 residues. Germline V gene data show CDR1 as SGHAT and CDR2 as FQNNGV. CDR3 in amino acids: CASSPDHTQYF. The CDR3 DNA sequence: TGTGCCAGCAGCCCAGATCATACGCAGTATTTT.

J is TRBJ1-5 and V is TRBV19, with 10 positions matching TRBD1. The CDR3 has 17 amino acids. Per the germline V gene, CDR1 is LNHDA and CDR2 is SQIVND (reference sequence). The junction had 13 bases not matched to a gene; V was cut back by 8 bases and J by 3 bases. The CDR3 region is CASSPSGTGAPNQPQHF. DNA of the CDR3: TGTGCCAGTTCGCCCTCCGGGACAGGGGCTCCCAATCAGCCCCAGCATTTT.

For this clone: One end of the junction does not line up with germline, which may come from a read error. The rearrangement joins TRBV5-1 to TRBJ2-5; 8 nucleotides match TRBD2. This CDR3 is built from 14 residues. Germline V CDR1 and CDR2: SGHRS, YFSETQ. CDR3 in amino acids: CARSRGGTGETQYF. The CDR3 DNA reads TGCGCCCGCAGCCGGGGGGGGACCGGAGAGACCCAGTACTTC.

The CDR3 bases are TGTGCCAGCAGCTTAGTCCGGGACAGCTACTACTACGAGCAGTACTTC. Encoded protein: CASSLVRDSYYYEQYF. The chain combines TRBV11-3 with TRBJ2-7, with TRBD1 matching 7 bases. This CDR3 has 16 residues. CDR1 SGHNT and CDR2 YENEEA come from the germline V gene. Trimming at V came to 1 base and at J to 3 bases, leaving 9 bases not matched to a gene.

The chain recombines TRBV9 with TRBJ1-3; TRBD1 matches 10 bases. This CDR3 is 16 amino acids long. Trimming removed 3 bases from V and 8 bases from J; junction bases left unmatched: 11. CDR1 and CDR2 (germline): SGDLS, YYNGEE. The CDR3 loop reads CASSGVGTGAGHTIYF. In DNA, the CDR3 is TGTGCCAGCAGCGGGGTGGGGACAGGGGCCGGCCACACCATATATTTT. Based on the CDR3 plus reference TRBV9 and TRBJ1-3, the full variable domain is DSGVTQTPKHLITATGQRVTLRCSPRSGDLSVYWYQQSLDQGLQFLIQYYNGEERAKGNILERFSAQQFPDLHSELNLSSLELGDSALYFCASSGVGTGAGHTIYFGEGSWLTVV.

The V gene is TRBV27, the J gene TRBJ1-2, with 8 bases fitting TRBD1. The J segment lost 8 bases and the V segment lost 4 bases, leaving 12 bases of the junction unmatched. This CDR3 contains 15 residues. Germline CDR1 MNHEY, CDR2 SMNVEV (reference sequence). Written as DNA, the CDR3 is TGTGCCAGCAGTTCCCGGGACAGGCCCATCGAAGGCTACACCTTC. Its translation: CASSSRDRPIEGYTF.

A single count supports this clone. The CDR3 spells CSATDRAEQFF. The CDR3 DNA is TGCAGTGCTACAGACAGGGCCGAGCAGTTCTTC. This rearrangement joins TRBV20-1 to TRBJ2-1; 7 nucleotides align to TRBD1. The CDR3 has 11 residues. Germline loops: CDR1 DFQATT, CDR2 SNEGSKA (reference sequence). Trimming at V came to 4 bases and at J to 10 bases, leaving 4 bases not matched to a gene.

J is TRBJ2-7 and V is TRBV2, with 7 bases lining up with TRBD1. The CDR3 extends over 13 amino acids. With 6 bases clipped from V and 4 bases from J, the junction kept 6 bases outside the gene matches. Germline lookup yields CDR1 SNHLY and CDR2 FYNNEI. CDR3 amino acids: CASRLTGRYEQYF. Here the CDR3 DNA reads TGTGCCAGCAGGTTGACAGGGCGGTACGAGCAGTACTTC.

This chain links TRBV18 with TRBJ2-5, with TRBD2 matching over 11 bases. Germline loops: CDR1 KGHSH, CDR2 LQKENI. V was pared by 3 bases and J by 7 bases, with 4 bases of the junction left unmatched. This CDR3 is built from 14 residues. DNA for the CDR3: TGTGCCAGCTCACCTACTAGCGGGGGCGGGACCCAGTACTTC. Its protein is CASSPTSGGGTQYF.

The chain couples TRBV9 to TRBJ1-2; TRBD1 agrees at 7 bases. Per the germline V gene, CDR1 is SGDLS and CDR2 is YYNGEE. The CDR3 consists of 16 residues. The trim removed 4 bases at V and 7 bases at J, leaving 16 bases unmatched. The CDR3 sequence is CASSLEWGQGVGGYTF. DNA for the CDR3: TGTGCCAGCAGCCTAGAGTGGGGGCAGGGGGTAGGTGGCTACACCTTC.

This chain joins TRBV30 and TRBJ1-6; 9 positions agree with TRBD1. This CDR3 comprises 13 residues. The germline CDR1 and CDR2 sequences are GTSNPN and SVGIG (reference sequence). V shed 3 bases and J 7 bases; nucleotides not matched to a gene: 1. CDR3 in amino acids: CAWRGTGNSPLHF. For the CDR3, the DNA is TGTGCCTGGAGAGGGACAGGGAATTCACCCCTCCACTTT. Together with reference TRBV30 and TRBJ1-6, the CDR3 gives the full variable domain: SQTIHQWPATLVQPVGSPLSLECTVEGTSNPNLYWYRQAAGRGLQLLFYSVGIGQISSEVPQNLSASRPQDRQFILSSKKLLLSDSGFYLCAWRGTGNSPLHFGNGTRLTVT.

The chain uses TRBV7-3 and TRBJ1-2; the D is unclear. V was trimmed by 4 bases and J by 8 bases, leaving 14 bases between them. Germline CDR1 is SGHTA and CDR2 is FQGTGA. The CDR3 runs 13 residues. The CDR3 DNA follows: TGTGCCAGCAGCTCTAGTGCTGGGTCAGGCTACACCTTC. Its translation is CASSSSAGSGYTF.

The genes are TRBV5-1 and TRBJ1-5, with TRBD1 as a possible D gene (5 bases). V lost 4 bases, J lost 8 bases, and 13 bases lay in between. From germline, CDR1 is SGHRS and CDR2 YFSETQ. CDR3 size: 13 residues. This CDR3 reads CASSSGPGEPQHF. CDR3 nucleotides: TGCGCCAGCAGCAGTGGGCCGGGGGAGCCCCAGCATTTT. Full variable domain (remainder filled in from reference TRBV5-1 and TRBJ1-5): KAGVTQTPRYLIKTRGQQVTLSCSPISGHRSVSWYQQTPGQGLQFLFEYFSETQRNKGNFPGRFSGRQFSNSRSEMNVSTLELGDSALYLCASSSGPGEPQHFGDGTRLSIL.

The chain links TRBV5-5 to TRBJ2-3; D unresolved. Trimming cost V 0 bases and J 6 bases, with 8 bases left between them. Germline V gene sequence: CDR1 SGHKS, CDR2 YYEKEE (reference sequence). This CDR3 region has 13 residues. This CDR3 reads CASSLAVVDTQYF. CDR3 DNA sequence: TGTGCCAGCAGCTTGGCGGTGGTTGATACGCAGTATTTT. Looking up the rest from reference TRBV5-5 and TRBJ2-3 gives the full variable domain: DAGVTQSPTHLIKTRGQQVTLRCSPISGHKSVSWYQQVLGQGPQFIFQYYEKEERGRGNFPDRFSARQFPNYSSELNVNALLLGDSALYLCASSLAVVDTQYFGPGTRLTVL.

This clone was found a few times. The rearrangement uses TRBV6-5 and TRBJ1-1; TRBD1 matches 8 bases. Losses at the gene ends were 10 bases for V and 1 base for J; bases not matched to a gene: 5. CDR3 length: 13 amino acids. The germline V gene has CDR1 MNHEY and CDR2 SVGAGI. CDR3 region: CAIMDRENTEAFF. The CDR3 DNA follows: TGTGCCATCATGGACAGGGAGAACACTGAAGCTTTCTTT.